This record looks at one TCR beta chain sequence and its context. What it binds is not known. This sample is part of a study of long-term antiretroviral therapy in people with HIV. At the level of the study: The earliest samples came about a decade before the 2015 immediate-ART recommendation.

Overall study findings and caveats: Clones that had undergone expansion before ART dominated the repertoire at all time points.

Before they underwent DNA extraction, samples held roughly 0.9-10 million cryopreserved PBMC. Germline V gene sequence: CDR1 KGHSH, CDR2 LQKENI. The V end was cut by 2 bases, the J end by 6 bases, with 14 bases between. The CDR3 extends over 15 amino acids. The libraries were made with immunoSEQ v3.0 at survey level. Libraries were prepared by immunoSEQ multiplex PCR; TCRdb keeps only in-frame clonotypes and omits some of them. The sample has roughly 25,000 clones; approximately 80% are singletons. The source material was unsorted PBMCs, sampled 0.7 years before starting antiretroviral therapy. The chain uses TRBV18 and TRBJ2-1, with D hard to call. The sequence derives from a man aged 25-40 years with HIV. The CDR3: CASSPIGQVSNEQFF. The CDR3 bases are TGTGCCAGCTCACCAATCGGGCAGGTGAGCAATGAGCAGTTCTTC.